This is a list of T cell receptor beta chains from one sample in a study of T-cell reconstitution after alpha-beta-depleted transplantation in children. TCRdb reprocessed the PCR reads via MiXCR and lists one record per CDR3 protein. The sample shows hundreds of thousands of distinct CDR3 sequences, more than 9% of them seen only once. Sequencing was performed on PBMCs from the stem cell graft donor, taken from the stem cell graft. The receptor source for this set is a human donor who donated a stem cell graft to a child with acute myeloid leukemia. CDR3s include the opening cysteine and the closing phenylalanine or tryptophan. A D gene is named only where the DNA matches it firmly.

>TRBJ1-2|-|TRBV20-1
CSARVTPGDGYTF
>TRBJ2-1|TRBD2|TRBV5-4
CASSFPKRGTNEFNNSYNEQFF
>TRBJ2-7|TRBD2|TRBV20-1
CSAPTSGYSYEQYF
>TRBJ1-2|TRBD1|TRBV2
CASRGQGVEGYTF
>TRBJ2-4|TRBD2|TRBV7-2
CASSSTSGSSSKNIQYF
>TRBJ1-6|TRBD1|TRBV7-9
CASSFGQGRSPLHF
>TRBJ2-1|TRBD2|TRBV7-2
CASSRRLAGRDEQFF
>TRBJ2-6|-|TRBV12-3/TRBV12-4
CASRDVSSGANVLTF
>TRBJ2-7|-|TRBV10-3
CAISELVVSAYEQYF
>TRBJ2-2|TRBD2|TRBV7-3
CASSPKLAGPTGELFF
>TRBJ1-1|-|TRBV3-1
CASSPLVNTEAFF
>TRBJ2-7|-|TRBV28
CASSSTGTSSSYEQYF
>TRBJ2-5|-|TRBV7-2
CASSSKPGAGETQYF
>TRBJ2-3|-|TRBV7-9
CASRTNSGEADTQYF
>TRBJ1-3|-|TRBV7-2
CASSLGIPSSGNTIYF
>TRBJ1-5|-|TRBV2
CASTLWGGFGNQPQHF
>TRBJ1-1|-|TRBV19
CASVRDGAKMNTEAFF
>TRBJ2-1|TRBD1|TRBV5-1
CASSYRQGTAVNEQFF
>TRBJ2-5|TRBD2|TRBV29-1
CSVVAGDTETQYF
>TRBJ2-1|-|TRBV6-1
CASSRTGGSSYNEQFF
>TRBJ2-7|TRBD2|TRBV7-4
CASSSAGLTPYEQYF
>TRBJ1-5|-|TRBV27
CASSLGGAVRQPQHF
>TRBJ2-3|-|TRBV5-1
CASSLNGADTQYF
>TRBJ2-1|TRBD2|TRBV5-1
CASSSQTEGTSGAREQFF
>TRBJ1-2|TRBD1|TRBV20-1
CSARDPGQGSYGYTF
>TRBJ1-2|TRBD1|TRBV10-3
CAIRGQGAEFDGYTF
>TRBJ1-5|-|TRBV20-1
CSARASDGLSNQPQHF
>TRBJ2-3|TRBD2|TRBV6-4
CASSKRAGDGTDTQYF
>TRBJ2-2|-|TRBV29-1
CSVGSRMNTGELFF
>TRBJ1-2|TRBD1|TRBV12-3/TRBV12-4
CASSLRGRNYGYTF
>TRBJ2-1|-|TRBV12-3/TRBV12-4
CASSSNRANEQFF
>TRBJ1-1|-|TRBV29-1
CSAPDGGTEAFF